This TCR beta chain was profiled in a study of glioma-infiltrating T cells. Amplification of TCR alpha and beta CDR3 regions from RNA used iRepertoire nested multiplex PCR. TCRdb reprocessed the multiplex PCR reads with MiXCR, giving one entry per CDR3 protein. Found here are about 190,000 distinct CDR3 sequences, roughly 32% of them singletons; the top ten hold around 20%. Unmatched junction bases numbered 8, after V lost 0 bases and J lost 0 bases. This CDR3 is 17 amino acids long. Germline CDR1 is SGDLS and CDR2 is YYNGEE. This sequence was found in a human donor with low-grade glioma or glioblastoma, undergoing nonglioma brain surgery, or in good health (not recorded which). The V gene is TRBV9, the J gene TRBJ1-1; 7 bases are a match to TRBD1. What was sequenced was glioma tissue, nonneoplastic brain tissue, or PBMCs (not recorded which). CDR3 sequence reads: CASSVAQGGGMNTEAFF. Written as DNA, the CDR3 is TGTGCCAGCAGCGTAGCTCAGGGGGGCGGGATGAACACTGAAGCTTTCTTT.